This T cell receptor (beta chain) was found in a study of blood T cell repertoires in COVID-19. Study context: The United States, Italy and Spain supplied acute and convalescent COVID-19 samples. The cDNA or gDNA used as material had been derived from T cells, B-cell-depleted T cells, or PBMCs.

Per the germline V gene, CDR1 is SNHLY and CDR2 is FYNNEI. The CDR3 spans 14 residues. V lost 6 bases and J lost 6, with 18 bases in between. Under the authors' procedure: Estimated nucleated cell counts came from reference gene primer amplification. Data came from immunoSEQ multiplex PCR; TCRdb stores just in-frame clones and leaves some out. That table gives V, J and clone size, and the DNA gave D and trimming. The sample has a few hundred thousand clones, more than 70% seen once; the top ten hold 6.9%. The TCR originated in a woman aged 25 to 39 who had recovered from COVID-19. The chain couples TRBV2 to TRBJ2-7; tentatively, D is TRBD2 (6 bases). The sample was peripheral blood. CDR3 loop: CASSEGLKPREQYF. CDR3 coding DNA: TGTGCCAGCAGCGAGGGACTTAAACCGCGCGAGCAGTACTTC.